Shown below are 30 T cell receptor beta chains from a single sample sequenced in a study of identifying expanded T cells in peripheral blood. The method was immunoSEQ multiplex PCR; TCRdb's version includes in-frame clones alone and lacks a portion of them. Of over 70,000 clones listed, roughly 91% were seen once; the top ten hold around 17%. The sequenced material came from blood. The receptors come from a person between 18 and 75 years old in good health.

The V call is TRBV11-1, the J call TRBJ2-3; TRBD2 is a possible D gene (6 bases). The CDR3 has 16 residues. Germline V gene data show CDR1 as SGHAT and CDR2 as FQDESV (reference sequence). V was cut by 5 bases and J by 2 bases, with 17 bases left in between. CDR3: CASSPKREQDTDTQYF. Written as DNA, the CDR3 is TGTGCCAGCAGCCCCAAACGGGAGCAGGACACAGATACGCAGTATTTT.

This clone has only one observation. The chain employs TRBV28 and TRBJ2-7; D remains unclear. This CDR3 comprises 12 residues. Germline CDR1 reads MDHEN; CDR2 reads SYDVKM. Trimming stripped 5 bases from V and 3 bases from J, with 8 bases between. CDR3 sequence: CASSGPNYEQYF. CDR3 in DNA: TGTGCCAGCAGTGGACCCAACTACGAGCAGTACTTC.

The genes are TRBV19 and TRBJ2-7; the match to TRBD2 covers 13 bases. The CDR3 extends over 15 amino acids. After removal of 3 bases from V and 9 bases from J, the junction contained 8 bases not matched to a gene. Germline-derived CDR1 and CDR2 are LNHDA and SQIVND (reference sequence). The CDR3 DNA follows: TGTGCCAGTAGTATGGGGACTAGCGGGGCGACGTCGCAGTACTTC. The encoded protein is CASSMGTSGATSQYF.

V gene TRBV7-8 combines with J gene TRBJ1-4; the D is unclear. Looked up from germline, CDR1 is SGHVS and CDR2 is FQNEAQ. This CDR3 has 14 amino acids. With 3 bases removed from V and 8 bases from J, the gap between germline ends came to 13 bases. The CDR3: CASSLNSLGEKLFF. The CDR3, as DNA: TGTGCCAGCAGCTTGAACAGCCTAGGCGAAAAACTGTTTTTT.

V gene TRBV7-9 combines with J gene TRBJ1-4; a possible D gene is TRBD1 (6 bases). The V gene lost 3 bases and the J gene lost 7 bases, with 15 bases spanning the gap. There are 15 residues in the CDR3. CDR1 is SEHNR and CDR2 is FQNEAQ in the germline V gene (reference sequence). This CDR3 reads CASSFRGGLGEKLFF. The CDR3 nucleotides read TGTGCCAGCAGCTTCCGGGGGGGCTTGGGTGAAAAACTGTTTTTT.

V gene TRBV6-5 combines with J gene TRBJ1-1; D is unresolved. The CDR3 sequence is 13 residues long. The V gene's germline CDR1 is MNHEY and CDR2 SVGAGI. Between the trimmed V and J ends, which lost 7 bases and 3 bases, there was a span of 12 bases. As DNA, the CDR3 is TGTGCCAGCAAACCCATGAGGGACACTGAAGCTTTCTTT. This translates into CASKPMRDTEAFF.

CDR3 protein: CASSGAGLAEANTGELFF. CDR3 coding DNA: TGTGCCAGCAGCGGGGCGGGGCTAGCGGAAGCGAACACCGGGGAGCTGTTTTTT. The chain carries TRBV28 and TRBJ2-2; 7 bases align to TRBD2. This CDR3 is 18 amino acids long. Germline V CDR1 and CDR2: MDHEN, SYDVKM. V shed 6 bases and J 0 bases; nucleotides not matched to a gene: 13.

The V and J genes are TRBV7-9 and TRBJ2-2, with 12 bases aligning to TRBD1. The V segment lost 6 bases and the J segment 7 bases; nucleotides outside the gene matches: 9. Germline V gives CDR1 SEHNR, CDR2 FQNEAQ (reference sequence). This CDR3 has 16 amino acids. The CDR3 sequence is CASRFTGTGGNGELFF. The CDR3 DNA reads TGTGCCAGCAGGTTTACCGGGACAGGGGGCAACGGGGAGCTGTTTTTT.

CDR3 bases: TGTGCCACCAGCGTCGGCGCTAGCGGGGGTCTCGAGCAGTACTTC. It yields the protein CATSVGASGGLEQYF. The rearrangement joins TRBV15 to TRBJ2-7; 10 nucleotides line up with TRBD2. Trimming removed 5 bases from V and 6 bases from J; junction bases left unmatched: 10. This CDR3 spans 15 amino acids. Germline CDR1 LNHNV, CDR2 YYDKDF (reference sequence). The full variable domain, completed using reference TRBV15 and TRBJ2-7, is DAMVIQNPRYQVTQFGKPVTLSCSQTLNHNVMYWYQQKSSQAPKLLFHYYDKDFNNEADTPDNFQSRRPNTSFCFLDIRSPGLGDTAMYLCATSVGASGGLEQYFGPGTRLTVT.

The chain carries TRBV2 and TRBJ2-3; 9 bases are shared with TRBD2. This CDR3 comprises 20 residues. Trimming removed 6 bases from V and 0 bases from J; junction bases left unmatched: 19. Per germline, CDR1 SNHLY and CDR2 FYNNEI. The CDR3 sequence is CASSRRGGAILSASTDTQYF. CDR3 in DNA: TGTGCCAGCAGCCGGCGCGGGGGGGCCATATTGAGTGCTAGCACAGATACGCAGTATTTT.

The rearrangement uses TRBV7-6 and TRBJ2-7; D uncertain. Germline CDR1 reads SGHVS; CDR2 reads FNYEAQ. Trimming took 1 base from V and 1 from J, leaving 2 bases between them. The CDR3 covers 12 residues. In nucleotides, the CDR3 is TGTGCCAGCAGCTTAGGTTCCTACGAGCAGTACTTC. Translated: CASSLGSYEQYF.

The chain joins TRBV4-3 to TRBJ2-3; TRBD1 matches 10 bases. The germline V gene has CDR1 LGHNA and CDR2 YSLEER. The trim removed 4 bases at V and 1 base at J, leaving 5 bases unmatched. The CDR3 has 16 amino acids. CDR3 in DNA: TGCGCCAGCAGCCCCCTCGGACAGGGGGGCACAGATACGCAGTATTTT. This translates into CASSPLGQGGTDTQYF.

V and J are TRBV9 and TRBJ2-7; D may match TRBD1 or TRBD2 (5 bases each). The CDR3 contains 14 residues. Looked up from germline, CDR1 is SGDLS and CDR2 is YYNGEE. V shed 3 bases and J shed 5 bases, with 15 bases lying between them. CDR3 nucleotides: TGTGCCAGCAGCGGGGGCCCCTGGGGGAACGAGCAGTACTTC. Its protein product is CASSGGPWGNEQYF.

The chain uses TRBV5-1 and TRBJ1-1, with D possibly matching TRBD1 (5 bases). The germline CDR1 and CDR2 sequences are SGHRS and YFSETQ. There are 13 residues in the CDR3. Deletions cut 4 bases from V and 6 bases from J, with 13 bases between. CDR3 sequence reads: CASSRIVQAEAFF. Written as DNA, the CDR3 is TGCGCCAGCAGCCGGATAGTACAGGCTGAAGCTTTCTTT.

The chain employs TRBV6-5 and TRBJ2-7, with D possibly being TRBD2 (7 bases). Germline V CDR1 and CDR2: MNHEY, SVGAGI. The CDR3 sequence is 14 residues long. The V gene lost 7 bases and the J gene lost 2 bases, with 15 bases spanning the gap. The CDR3 protein is CASTPAGATYEQYF. As DNA, the CDR3 is TGTGCCAGCACCCCGGCGGGGGCAACCTACGAGCAGTACTTC.

The genes are TRBV5-5 and TRBJ1-1; D gene unclear. Deletions cut 0 bases from V and 4 bases from J, with 13 bases between. The CDR3 is 15 amino acids. CDR1 and CDR2 (germline): SGHKS, YYEKEE (reference sequence). The CDR3 coding sequence is TGTGCCAGCAGCTTGGCGGACGGGTCGGGCACTGAAGCTTTCTTT. Amino acids: CASSLADGSGTEAFF.

This clone appeared a single time. The V call is TRBV20-1, the J call TRBJ2-7, with 7 bases matching TRBD1. CDR1 is DFQATT and CDR2 is SNEGSKA in the germline V gene (reference sequence). This CDR3 spans 11 amino acids. The trim removed 4 bases at V and 4 bases at J, leaving 1 base unmatched. Here the CDR3 reads CSANRGYEQYF. CDR3 nucleotide sequence: TGCAGTGCTAACAGGGGATACGAGCAGTACTTC.

This chain links TRBV6-6 with TRBJ2-3; tentatively, D is TRBD1 or TRBD2 (5 bases each). The CDR3 has 14 residues. Germline V gene sequence: CDR1 MNHNY, CDR2 SVGAGI (reference sequence). V was cut by 4 bases and J by 0 bases, with 8 bases left in between. The CDR3 sequence is CASSFGTSTDTQYF. The CDR3, as DNA: TGTGCCAGCAGTTTCGGGACGAGCACAGATACGCAGTATTTT.

This clone was seen a single time. V is TRBV2 and J is TRBJ2-6; possibly TRBD2 for D (6 bases). Trimming removed 6 bases from V and 0 bases from J, with 9 bases in between. The CDR3 spans 15 residues. Germline CDR1 SNHLY, CDR2 FYNNEI. DNA of the CDR3: TGTGCCAGCAGCGGGGACTTCTCTGGGGCCAACGTCCTGACTTTC. Translation: CASSGDFSGANVLTF. The whole variable domain, remainder taken from reference TRBV2 and TRBJ2-6, is EPEVTQTPSHQVTQMGQEVILRCVPISNHLYFYWYRQILGQKVEFLVSFYNNEISEKSEIFDDQFSVERPDGSNFTLKIRSTKLEDSAMYFCASSGDFSGANVLTFGAGSRLTVL.

This clone appeared a few times. V is TRBV19 and J is TRBJ1-5; D may be TRBD1 (5 bases). The length of the CDR3 is 13 residues. Germline assignment: CDR1 LNHDA and CDR2 SQIVND (reference sequence). Trimming left V 10 bases short and J 9 bases short, with 19 bases between. DNA of the CDR3: TGTGCCACCCAAGGGGAGGCGCTACGGCCCCAGCATTTT. It is translated as CATQGEALRPQHF.

The chain combines TRBV7-6 with TRBJ1-5; D is uncertain. Germline V lookup: CDR1 SGHVS, CDR2 FNYEAQ. The CDR3 covers 11 residues. V gave up 9 bases and J gave up 7 bases, with 10 bases separating them. CDR3 DNA sequence: TGTGCCAGTCCTAGGGTACAGCCCCAGCATTTT. It is translated as CASPRVQPQHF.

This chain connects TRBV10-3 to TRBJ2-7, with D unclear. Trimming shortened V by 4 bases and J by 6 bases, and 19 bases separated the two germline ends. This CDR3 is 15 amino acids long. CDR1 and CDR2 (germline): ENHRY, SYGVKD. CDR3 nucleotides: TGTGCCATCAGTGGGGTCGGCCCCGGCATGGGCGAGCAGTACTTC. Translated: CAISGVGPGMGEQYF.

This chain links TRBV9 with TRBJ2-2; D is unresolved. This CDR3 is 15 amino acids long. Germline values: CDR1 SGDLS, CDR2 YYNGEE. V lost 0 bases, J lost 3 bases, and 9 bases lay in between. CDR3 nucleotide sequence: TGTGCCAGCAGCGTAGCTGATAGTTACACCGGGGAGCTGTTTTTT. Translating it yields CASSVADSYTGELFF.

The V and J genes are TRBV7-2 and TRBJ1-4, with D perhaps TRBD1 (5 bases). Germline-derived CDR1 and CDR2 are SGHTA and FQGNSA. Deletions cut 2 bases from V and 8 bases from J, with 18 bases between. This CDR3 is 16 amino acids long. CDR3 residues: CASSLTGGGMGEKLFF. DNA of the CDR3: TGTGCCAGCAGCTTAACGGGTGGGGGTATGGGGGAAAAACTGTTTTTT.

This clone has just one count. The chain employs TRBV5-4 and TRBJ2-1, with D possibly being TRBD2 (6 bases). With 4 bases removed from V and 4 bases from J, the gap between germline ends came to 21 bases. Germline CDR1 reads SGHNT; CDR2 reads YYREEE (reference sequence). The CDR3 sequence is 17 residues long. The CDR3 region is CASSQAAERATYNEQFF. CDR3 bases: TGTGCCAGCAGCCAAGCGGCAGAGCGGGCCACTTACAATGAGCAGTTCTTC. The variable domain in full, completed from reference TRBV5-4 and TRBJ2-1, reads ETGVTQSPTHLIKTRGQQVTLRCSSQSGHNTVSWYQQALGQGPQFIFQYYREEENGRGNFPPRFSGLQFPNYSSELNVNALELDDSALYLCASSQAAERATYNEQFFGPGTRLTVL.

The V and J genes are TRBV7-2 and TRBJ2-3, with 10 bases identical to TRBD2. Looked up from germline, CDR1 is SGHTA and CDR2 is FQGNSA. V trimming: 7 bases; J trimming: 14 bases; junction bases outside the gene matches: 9. The CDR3 consists of 12 residues. CDR3 nucleotide sequence: TGTGCCAGCACCCCGAGCGGGGGGGCCGGGTATTTT. It specifies CASTPSGGAGYF.

Only one count was recorded for this clone. The chain combines TRBV5-1 with TRBJ2-3; either TRBD1 or TRBD2 may supply D (6 bases each). Germline V lookup: CDR1 SGHRS, CDR2 YFSETQ. This CDR3 spans 15 amino acids. The V end was cut by 2 bases, the J end by 1 base, with 11 bases between. The CDR3 protein is CASSLGGGRTDTQYF. CDR3 nucleotide sequence: TGCGCCAGCAGCTTAGGTGGGGGGCGCACAGATACGCAGTATTTT.

V usage is TRBV4-3 and J usage is TRBJ1-2; D is unresolved. CDR3 size: 14 residues. V was pared by 4 bases and J by 7 bases, with 16 bases between. Germline CDR1 and CDR2: LGHNA and YSLEER. The CDR3 region has the DNA TGCGCCAGCAGCCTCTCCGCTCTAGTCCCTGGCTACACCTTC. Encoded protein: CASSLSALVPGYTF.

The genes are TRBV15 and TRBJ2-7; D is unresolved. V shed 9 bases and J shed 1 base, with 10 bases lying between them. CDR1 LNHNV and CDR2 YYDKDF come from the germline V gene (reference sequence). CDR3 length: 12 residues. The CDR3 spells CATGRASYEQYF. CDR3 bases: TGTGCCACGGGTCGAGCTTCCTACGAGCAGTACTTC.

In DNA form, the CDR3 reads TGTGCCAGCAGCCCGAGCCCCGGGACTAGCATCTACGAGCAGTACTTC. Translated, it gives CASSPSPGTSIYEQYF. The chain recombines TRBV9 with TRBJ2-7, with 9 positions matching TRBD2. Germline V lookup: CDR1 SGDLS, CDR2 YYNGEE. J was trimmed by 3 bases and V by 4 bases; bases with no gene match: 11. CDR3 length: 16 amino acids.